The 29 T cell receptor beta chains presented below share a single source sample, sequenced in a study of cytomegalovirus exposure and HLA in healthy donors. The PCR employed 60 Vbeta primers together with 13 Jbeta primers. Produced via immunoSEQ multiplex PCR; TCRdb's table is partial and in-frame only. Of about 120,000 clones in the sample, approximately 80% were seen once. The sample taken for sequencing was PBMCs. The source of these receptors is a middle-aged woman in good health and CMV-seropositive.

About this clone itself: An end of the junction does not agree with germline; a read error may underlie this. V usage is TRBV7-7 and J usage is TRBJ2-7; a possible D gene is TRBD1 (5 bases). CDR1 is SSHAT and CDR2 is FNYEAQ in the germline V gene (reference sequence). The CDR3 sequence is 14 residues long. The CDR3 protein is CASSLCRDAYEQYF. The CDR3 DNA follows: TGTGCTAGCAGCTTATGCAGGGATGCCTACGAGCAGTACTTC.

J is TRBJ2-3 and V is TRBV11-3, with 8 bases matching TRBD2. Germline trimming cut 5 bases from V and 5 bases from J; bases unmatched to any gene: 12. CDR3 length: 16 residues. Germline V CDR1 and CDR2: SGHNT, YENEEA. CDR3 nucleotides: TGTGCCAGCAGCGCCGGCGGGGGGCGAGGAGGAGATACGCAGTATTTT. As protein: CASSAGGGRGGDTQYF.

The chain joins TRBV5-1 to TRBJ2-1; 8 nucleotides align to TRBD1. Germline trimming cut 4 bases from V and 4 bases from J; bases unmatched to any gene: 4. CDR3 length: 14 amino acids. Per the germline V gene, CDR1 is SGHRS and CDR2 is YFSETQ. The CDR3 DNA reads as TGCGCCAGCAGCCCGGGGGACAGGTACAATGAGCAGTTCTTC. This encodes CASSPGDRYNEQFF.

This sequence joins TRBV5-5 and TRBJ1-4; D perhaps matches TRBD1 (5 bases). Germline loops: CDR1 SGHKS, CDR2 YYEKEE (reference sequence). There are 14 residues in the CDR3. Trimming removed 5 bases at V and 8 bases at J, with 16 bases between. Here the CDR3 DNA reads TGTGCCAGCAGGTGGCGTCAGGGAGGGGAAAAACTGTTTTTT. Its translation: CASRWRQGGEKLFF. Combining the CDR3 with reference TRBV5-5 and TRBJ1-4 gives the whole variable domain DAGVTQSPTHLIKTRGQQVTLRCSPISGHKSVSWYQQVLGQGPQFIFQYYEKEERGRGNFPDRFSARQFPNYSSELNVNALLLGDSALYLCASRWRQGGEKLFFGSGTQLSVL.

The chain has TRBV19 and TRBJ1-1, with a weak D call TRBD1 (5 bases). Looked up from germline, CDR1 is LNHDA and CDR2 is SQIVND (reference sequence). CDR3 length: 15 amino acids. V lost 5 bases and J 2 bases, leaving 15 bases between the germline ends. In DNA form, the CDR3 reads TGTGCCAGTAGTTCGCCCCAACAGGCAAACACTGAAGCTTTCTTT. It is translated as CASSSPQQANTEAFF.

The chain recombines TRBV7-3 with TRBJ2-3, with 15 bases lining up with TRBD2. With V trimmed by 4 bases and J by 5 bases, 4 bases remained unmatched. Looked up from germline, CDR1 is SGHTA and CDR2 is FQGTGA. This CDR3 spans 16 amino acids. CDR3 DNA sequence: TGTGCCAGCAGCTCCCTGGGACTAGCGGGAGGAGATACGCAGTATTTT. As protein: CASSSLGLAGGDTQYF.

The CDR3 spells CASSYSIVGEPYEQYF. CDR3 bases: TGTGCCAGCAGTTACTCGATCGTCGGGGAGCCCTACGAGCAGTACTTC. This chain links TRBV6-5 with TRBJ2-7; a weak D match, TRBD2 (5 bases). The V and J ends lost 0 bases and 2 bases respectively, with 14 bases between them. The germline V gene has CDR1 MNHEY and CDR2 SVGAGI. The CDR3 runs to 16 residues.

This chain joins TRBV6-1 and TRBJ1-5; no definite D call. The CDR3 sequence is 14 residues long. Germline V gene data show CDR1 as MNHNS and CDR2 as SASEGT. Trimming removed 0 bases from V and 4 bases from J, with 7 bases in between. The CDR3 loop is CASSEAGPNQPQHF. The DNA of the CDR3 is TGTGCCAGCAGTGAAGCTGGGCCAAATCAGCCCCAGCATTTT.

The rearrangement joins TRBV4-1 to TRBJ1-5, with a tentative D call TRBD1 (5 bases). V dropped 1 base and J dropped 6 bases, with 13 bases sitting between them. The CDR3 runs to 15 residues. The V gene's germline CDR1 is MGHRA and CDR2 YSYEKL. The CDR3 here is CASSQGGRGTQPQHF. Written as DNA, the CDR3 is TGCGCCAGCAGCCAAGGGGGAAGGGGAACTCAGCCCCAGCATTTT.

V and J are TRBV7-9 and TRBJ1-3; D is ambiguous. With 5 bases removed from V and 0 bases from J, the gap between germline ends came to 11 bases. The length of the CDR3 is 15 residues. The germline CDR1 and CDR2 sequences are SEHNR and FQNEAQ (reference sequence). For the CDR3, the DNA is TGTGCCAGCAGCGCCTACGAGAGCTCTGGAAACACCATATATTTT. This encodes CASSAYESSGNTIYF.

The chain combines TRBV18 with TRBJ2-7, with a tentative D call TRBD1 (5 bases). Germline V gives CDR1 KGHSH, CDR2 LQKENI. V was shortened by 5 bases and J by 3 bases, with 8 bases between the two germline ends. This CDR3 is 12 amino acids long. The CDR3 DNA is TGTGCCAGCTCAACAGACAGCTACGAGCAGTACTTC. The encoded protein is CASSTDSYEQYF.

This clone was seen just once. This chain uses TRBV19 with TRBJ2-5; TRBD2 is a possible D gene (6 bases). There are 14 residues in the CDR3. Trimming cost V 3 bases and J 1 base, with 9 bases left between them. Germline-derived CDR1 and CDR2 are LNHDA and SQIVND (reference sequence). The CDR3 loop reads CASSIGGVQETQYF. CDR3 sequence (DNA): TGTGCCAGTAGTATCGGGGGAGTCCAAGAGACCCAGTACTTC.

This chain uses TRBV19 with TRBJ2-7, with a tentative D call TRBD2 (5 bases). V was shortened by 6 bases and J by 5 bases, with 20 bases between the two germline ends. The CDR3 is made up of 15 amino acids. CDR1 is LNHDA and CDR2 is SQIVND in the germline V gene (reference sequence). The DNA of the CDR3 is TGTGCCAGTAGCTCTCGCGGGTCACCGATGGACGAGCAGTACTTC. Encoded protein: CASSSRGSPMDEQYF.

The V gene is TRBV19, the J gene TRBJ1-2; a weak D match, TRBD1 (5 bases). The V end was cut by 3 bases, the J end by 6 bases, with 17 bases between. Per germline, CDR1 LNHDA and CDR2 SQIVND (reference sequence). CDR3 length: 15 amino acids. The CDR3 DNA follows: TGTGCCAGTAGTATCCCCCGCGGGGACGGTGATGGCTACACCTTC. Translated: CASSIPRGDGDGYTF.

The chain uses TRBV5-4 and TRBJ2-3, with 8 bases fitting TRBD1. Germline lookup yields CDR1 SGHNT and CDR2 YYREEE (reference sequence). V trimming: 2 bases; J trimming: 2 bases; junction bases outside the gene matches: 4. There are 15 residues in the CDR3. DNA of the CDR3: TGTGCCAGCAGCTTTGGGACAGGAGTCACAGATACGCAGTATTTT. Its protein is CASSFGTGVTDTQYF.

The rearrangement joins TRBV11-2 to TRBJ2-5, with 8 nucleotides matching TRBD2. The CDR3 runs to 16 residues. Trimming cost V 1 base and J 5 bases; bases outside gene matches: 9. The V gene's germline CDR1 is SGHAT and CDR2 FQNNGV. CDR3 amino acids: CASSLGGSGSFETQYF. The CDR3, as DNA: TGTGCCAGCAGCTTAGGGGGGAGCGGGAGTTTCGAGACCCAGTACTTC. The full variable domain, rest sourced from reference TRBV11-2 and TRBJ2-5, is EAGVAQSPRYKIIEKRQSVAFWCNPISGHATLYWYQQILGQGPKLLIQFQNNGVVDDSQLPKDRFSAERLKGVDSTLKIQPAKLEDSAVYLCASSLGGSGSFETQYFGPGTRLLVL.

This clone has a single count. The chain combines TRBV10-3 with TRBJ2-1; 12 bases match TRBD1. The CDR3 has 15 residues. Germline values: CDR1 ENHRY, CDR2 SYGVKD. V gave up 6 bases and J gave up 4 bases; unmatched junction bases: 4. This CDR3 reads CAIRGGQGAYNEQFF. The CDR3 DNA sequence: TGTGCCATCAGAGGGGGACAGGGGGCATACAATGAGCAGTTCTTC.

The rearrangement uses TRBV4-3 and TRBJ2-1; TRBD2 matches 8 bases. V was clipped by 1 base and J by 7 bases; unmatched bases: 15. The CDR3 spans 18 residues. Germline assignment: CDR1 LGHNA and CDR2 YSLEER. Written as DNA, the CDR3 is TGCGCCAGCAGCCAAGGGGGTGGGCTAGCGGGCAACGGGAATGAGCAGTTCTTC. It yields the protein CASSQGGGLAGNGNEQFF.

The chain employs TRBV28 and TRBJ2-7, with D perhaps matching TRBD2 (6 bases). Trimming removed 8 bases from V and 7 bases from J, with 15 bases in between. Germline V gene data show CDR1 as MDHEN and CDR2 as SYDVKM. The CDR3 sequence is 12 residues long. DNA for the CDR3: TGTGCCAGCCGCGGGACCCTGGGTGAGCAGTACTTC. Its protein is CASRGTLGEQYF.

The V gene is TRBV4-1, the J gene TRBJ1-2; a weak D match, TRBD1 (6 bases). The CDR3 length is 13 residues. Germline lookup yields CDR1 MGHRA and CDR2 YSYEKL. With 3 bases removed from V and 8 bases from J, the gap between germline ends came to 13 bases. The CDR3 here is CASSQQYREGYTF. In nucleotides, the CDR3 is TGCGCCAGCAGCCAGCAGTACAGGGAGGGCTACACCTTC.

The chain is built from TRBV30 and TRBJ2-2, with TRBD2 identical over 9 bases. The germline V gene has CDR1 GTSNPN and CDR2 SVGIG (reference sequence). This CDR3 has 17 amino acids. V lost 2 bases to trimming and J lost 6 bases; unmatched junction nucleotides: 13. The CDR3 loop is CAWSPLIRTSEAGELFF. For the CDR3, the DNA is TGTGCCTGGAGTCCCCTAATAAGGACTAGCGAAGCCGGGGAGCTGTTTTTT.

J is TRBJ2-1 and V is TRBV6-6; 15 nucleotides line up with TRBD2. CDR1 MNHNY and CDR2 SVGAGI come from the germline V gene (reference sequence). V was clipped by 11 bases and J by 8 bases; unmatched bases: 10. The CDR3 is 15 amino acids. CDR3 in DNA: TGTGCCGGAACACCCGGGACTAGCGGGAGGTATGAGCAGTTCTTC. As protein: CAGTPGTSGRYEQFF.

In this sample, this clone turned up many times. This chain joins TRBV5-4 and TRBJ1-1; D is unclear. The V and J ends lost 2 bases and 6 bases respectively, with 11 bases between them. Germline V CDR1 and CDR2: SGHNT, YYREEE (reference sequence). The CDR3 length is 13 residues. As DNA, the CDR3 is TGTGCCAGCAGCTTAGAACATAGCTCTGAAGCTTTCTTT. This sequence encodes CASSLEHSSEAFF.

The chain couples TRBV5-8 to TRBJ1-4; D uncertain. The CDR3 spans 15 residues. Germline CDR1 and CDR2: SGHTS and YDEGEE. V was pared by 5 bases and J by 8 bases, with 19 bases between. In DNA form, the CDR3 reads TGTGCCAGCAGTTCCGGATCTCTCCTAGCGGAAAAACTGTTTTTT. It codes for CASSSGSLLAEKLFF.

This clone was observed once. This chain connects TRBV9 to TRBJ1-3; D gene unclear. The germline V and J ends were trimmed by 0 bases and 0 bases, with 7 bases remaining between them. This CDR3 is 15 amino acids long. From germline, CDR1 is SGDLS and CDR2 YYNGEE. CDR3 protein: CASSVVPYSGNTIYF. In DNA, the CDR3 is TGTGCCAGCAGCGTAGTCCCGTACTCTGGAAACACCATATATTTT.

The chain recombines TRBV6-5 with TRBJ2-7, with 9 positions matching TRBD1. V lost 5 bases and J lost 2; bases outside the gene matches: 7. The CDR3 covers 15 residues. From germline, CDR1 is MNHEY and CDR2 SVGAGI. Here the CDR3 reads CASSKPGQGTYEQYF. The CDR3 DNA reads as TGTGCCAGCAGTAAACCGGGACAGGGAACCTACGAGCAGTACTTC.

The V call is TRBV27, the J call TRBJ1-2; D unresolved. The CDR3 length is 14 residues. The V gene lost 8 bases and the J gene lost 8 bases, with 21 bases spanning the gap. Germline V gene lookup returns CDR1 MNHEY and CDR2 SMNVEV (reference sequence). CDR3 bases: TGTGCCAGCCGATTGAGCCTGGGGAGTGGAGGCTACACCTTC. This codes for CASRLSLGSGGYTF.

V and J are TRBV7-3 and TRBJ2-2, with 7 bases fitting TRBD2. This CDR3 has 14 residues. With V trimmed by 7 bases and J by 0 bases, 2 bases remained unmatched. CDR1 is SGHTA and CDR2 is FQGTGA in the germline V gene. This chain's CDR3 is CASTLAANTGELFF. For the CDR3, the DNA is TGTGCCAGCACCCTAGCGGCGAACACCGGGGAGCTGTTTTTT.

This CDR3 is CASSLRLAGGRTDTQYF. The CDR3 nucleotides are TGTGCCAGCAGCCTCCGACTAGCGGGGGGCCGGACAGATACGCAGTATTTT. The gene calls are TRBV5-5 and TRBJ2-3; 13 positions agree with TRBD2. Per germline, CDR1 SGHKS and CDR2 YYEKEE (reference sequence). The CDR3 sequence is 17 residues long. With 4 bases clipped from V and 3 bases from J, the junction kept 8 bases outside the gene matches.